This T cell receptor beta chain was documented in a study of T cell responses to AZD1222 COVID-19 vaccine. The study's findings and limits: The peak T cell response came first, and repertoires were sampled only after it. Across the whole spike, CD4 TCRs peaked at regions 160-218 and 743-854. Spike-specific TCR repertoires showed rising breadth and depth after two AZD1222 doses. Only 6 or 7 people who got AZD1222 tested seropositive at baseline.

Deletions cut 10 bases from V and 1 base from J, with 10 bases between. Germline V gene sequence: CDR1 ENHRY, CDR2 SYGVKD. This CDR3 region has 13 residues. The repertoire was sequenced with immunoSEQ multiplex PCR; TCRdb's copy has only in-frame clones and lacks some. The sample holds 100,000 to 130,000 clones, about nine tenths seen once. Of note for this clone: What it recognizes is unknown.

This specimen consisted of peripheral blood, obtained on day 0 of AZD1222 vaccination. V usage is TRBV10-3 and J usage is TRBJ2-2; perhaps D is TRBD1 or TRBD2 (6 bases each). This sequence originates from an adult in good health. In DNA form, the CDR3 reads TGTGCCACAGGGGAGGAGAACACCGGGGAGCTGTTTTTT. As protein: CATGEENTGELFF.